One sample yielded the 27 T cell receptor beta chains listed below, sequenced in a study of blood T cell repertoires in COVID-19. Libraries were prepared by immunoSEQ multiplex PCR; TCRdb keeps only in-frame clonotypes and omits some of them. The sample comprises approximately 210,000 clones, about four fifths of which are singletons, and about an eighth rests with the top ten. Sequencing was carried out using peripheral blood. The origin of the receptors is a woman between 35 and 50 years old with acute or convalescent COVID-19.

The chain couples TRBV2 to TRBJ1-2; no clear D gene. The length of the CDR3 is 11 residues. V shed 7 bases and J shed 8 bases, with 11 bases lying between them. CDR1 and CDR2 from the germline V gene are SNHLY and FYNNEI. Here the CDR3 DNA reads TGTGCCAGCACGGGGATCCGAGGCTACACCTTC. This codes for CASTGIRGYTF.

The chain uses TRBV7-3 and TRBJ2-2, with D maybe TRBD2 (7 bases). The germline gives CDR1 SGHTA, CDR2 FQGTGA. This CDR3 spans 17 amino acids. The germline V and J ends were trimmed by 6 bases and 5 bases, with 22 bases remaining between them. The CDR3 nucleotides are TGTGCCAGCAGTCCTACTCCGGGGGGCGGTGTAACCGGGGAGCTGTTTTTT. Translating it yields CASSPTPGGGVTGELFF.

The count of this clone is one. This chain links TRBV7-9 with TRBJ2-1; 8 bases are a match to TRBD2. Germline V gives CDR1 SEHNR, CDR2 FQNEAQ (reference sequence). V lost 2 bases, J lost 7 bases, and 7 bases stayed unmatched. The CDR3 covers 15 residues. CDR3 residues: CASSLSGGPRNEQFF. The CDR3 DNA sequence: TGTGCCAGCAGCTTATCGGGAGGGCCGCGGAATGAGCAGTTCTTC.

V is TRBV20-1 and J is TRBJ1-6, with D possibly being TRBD1 (5 bases). Germline V gene sequence: CDR1 DFQATT, CDR2 SNEGSKA (reference sequence). V was pared by 3 bases and J by 10 bases, with 13 bases between. The CDR3 covers 13 residues. The CDR3 sequence is CSASRQGASPLHF. In DNA, the CDR3 is TGCAGTGCTAGTCGGCAGGGTGCCTCACCCCTCCACTTT.

This chain links TRBV5-4 with TRBJ1-3; D is unclear. This CDR3 contains 15 residues. Germline V gene lookup returns CDR1 SGHNT and CDR2 YYREEE (reference sequence). V was shortened by 3 bases and J by 0 bases, with 10 bases between the two germline ends. This chain's CDR3 is CASSSTPSSGNTIYF. As DNA, the CDR3 is TGTGCCAGCAGCTCGACACCGAGCTCTGGAAACACCATATATTTT.

This clone has a handful of counts. The chain links TRBV11-2 to TRBJ1-1; no clear D gene. The germline V gene has CDR1 SGHAT and CDR2 FQNNGV. The CDR3 totals 14 residues. V lost 5 bases, J lost 3 bases, and 13 bases lay in between. The CDR3 loop reads CASSRLTSYTEAFF. CDR3 coding DNA: TGTGCCAGCAGCCGCCTGACATCCTACACTGAAGCTTTCTTT.

The chain combines TRBV4-3 with TRBJ2-1; 14 bases map to TRBD2. The CDR3 has 19 residues. Germline V gene sequence: CDR1 LGHNA, CDR2 YSLEER. J lost 8 bases, V lost 1 base, and 13 bases had no gene match. The CDR3 sequence is CASSQAMGLAGARLDEQFF. As DNA, the CDR3 is TGCGCCAGCAGCCAAGCCATGGGACTAGCGGGGGCCCGCCTCGATGAGCAGTTCTTC.

This clone has only a few counts. The chain has TRBV2 and TRBJ2-3, with D possibly being TRBD2 (6 bases). Between the trimmed V and J ends, which lost 6 bases and 5 bases, there was a span of 18 bases. Germline V gene data show CDR1 as SNHLY and CDR2 as FYNNEI. This CDR3 region has 15 residues. CDR3 region: CASSRDGWRGDTQYF. In nucleotides, the CDR3 is TGTGCCAGCAGCAGGGACGGCTGGAGGGGAGATACGCAGTATTTT.

V gene TRBV27 combines with J gene TRBJ2-5; D unresolved. Germline V gives CDR1 MNHEY, CDR2 SMNVEV (reference sequence). Trimming stripped 6 bases from V and 1 base from J, with 9 bases between. The CDR3 extends over 13 amino acids. The CDR3 nucleotides are TGTGCCAGCAGATCGACACTCCAAGAGACCCAGTACTTC. Protein sequence: CASRSTLQETQYF.

The genes are TRBV13 and TRBJ2-7; 9 nucleotides align to TRBD2. With V trimmed by 0 bases and J by 0 bases, 6 bases remained unmatched. CDR1 is PRHDT and CDR2 is FYEKMQ in the germline V gene (reference sequence). The CDR3 is made up of 17 amino acids. CDR3 in amino acids: CASSLGRAGGRSYEQYF. Written as DNA, the CDR3 is TGTGCCAGCAGCTTAGGCAGAGCGGGGGGCCGCTCCTACGAGCAGTACTTC.

The chain joins TRBV7-2 to TRBJ2-1, with 7 positions matching TRBD2. Unmatched junction bases numbered 5, after V lost 4 bases and J lost 2 bases. This CDR3 has 15 residues. Germline V CDR1 and CDR2: SGHTA, FQGNSA. The CDR3 sequence: CASSSTSEPYNEQFF. DNA of the CDR3: TGTGCCAGCAGCTCTACTAGCGAGCCCTACAATGAGCAGTTCTTC.

The rearrangement uses TRBV5-1 and TRBJ2-3, with TRBD2 identical over 8 bases. V lost 0 bases and J lost 7; bases outside the gene matches: 19. CDR1 is SGHRS and CDR2 is YFSETQ in the germline V gene. This CDR3 comprises 19 residues. The CDR3 region is CASSLAGSGGTDKRNTQYF. The CDR3 bases are TGCGCCAGCAGCTTGGCCGGGAGCGGGGGCACAGATAAGAGAAATACGCAGTATTTT.

The rearrangement uses TRBV5-6 and TRBJ1-2; maybe TRBD1 (5 bases). V was shortened by 1 base and J by 7 bases, with 11 bases between the two germline ends. CDR1 is SGHDT, CDR2 YYEEEE, per germline. There are 13 residues in the CDR3. Written as DNA, the CDR3 is TGTGCCAGCAGCTTGTCCAGGGACTCTGGCTACACCTTC. This sequence encodes CASSLSRDSGYTF.

The V call is TRBV5-1, the J call TRBJ2-1, with a possible D match to TRBD1 (7 bases). Trimming shortened V by 0 bases and J by 5 bases, and 12 bases separated the two germline ends. This CDR3 has 15 residues. CDR1 and CDR2 (germline): SGHRS, YFSETQ. The CDR3 loop is CASSLGQGGHNEQFF. As DNA, the CDR3 is TGCGCCAGCAGCTTGGGGCAGGGGGGCCACAATGAGCAGTTCTTC.

This chain's CDR3 is CASSLQRRTEAFF. For the CDR3, the DNA is TGTGCCAGCAGCCTACAGCGGCGGACTGAAGCTTTCTTT. The chain carries TRBV14 and TRBJ1-1, with D unclear. From germline, CDR1 is SGHDN and CDR2 FVKESK. CDR3 length equals 13 residues. Trimming removed 4 bases at V and 5 bases at J, with 11 bases between.

The chain links TRBV5-6 to TRBJ1-1, with D uncertain. The CDR3 runs 14 residues. V lost 2 bases and J lost 0, with 8 bases in between. The germline V gene encodes CDR1 SGHDT and CDR2 YYEEEE. CDR3: CASSFPGMNTEAFF. DNA for the CDR3: TGTGCCAGCAGCTTCCCGGGAATGAACACTGAAGCTTTCTTT.

The chain is built from TRBV2 and TRBJ1-3; weak D call: TRBD1 (6 bases). CDR3 length equals 14 residues. V lost 4 bases and J 7 bases, leaving 14 bases between the germline ends. The germline V gene encodes CDR1 SNHLY and CDR2 FYNNEI. CDR3 residues: CASSARGSGNTIYF. CDR3 nucleotide sequence: TGTGCCAGCAGTGCCAGGGGTAGCGGGAACACCATATATTTT.

The gene calls are TRBV3-1 (or the pseudogene TRBV3-2) and TRBJ2-7, with 15 nucleotides matching TRBD2. Germline lookup yields CDR1 LGHDT and CDR2 YNNKEL (reference sequence). The CDR3 consists of 15 residues. J gave up 12 bases and V 4 bases, and 10 bases lay outside the gene matches. CDR3 sequence: CASSPGTSGRLGGYF. In DNA, the CDR3 is TGTGCCAGCAGCCCAGGGACTAGCGGGAGGCTGGGGGGGTACTTC.

The rearrangement links TRBV30 to TRBJ2-7; D call uncertain. The germline V gene has CDR1 GTSNPN and CDR2 SVGIG (reference sequence). The V end was cut by 1 base, the J end by 3 bases, with 10 bases between. This CDR3 is 13 amino acids long. CDR3 residues: CAWSAAPGYEQYF. The CDR3 coding sequence is TGTGCCTGGAGTGCGGCACCAGGCTACGAGCAGTACTTC. Variable domain in full (rest from reference TRBV30 and TRBJ2-7): SQTIHQWPATLVQPVGSPLSLECTVEGTSNPNLYWYRQAAGRGLQLLFYSVGIGQISSEVPQNLSASRPQDRQFILSSKKLLLSDSGFYLCAWSAAPGYEQYFGPGTRLTVT.

The chain recombines TRBV18 with TRBJ1-2; 9 nucleotides line up with TRBD1. CDR3 size: 16 residues. Per the germline V gene, CDR1 is KGHSH and CDR2 is LQKENI. V dropped 5 bases and J dropped 2; count of bases not matched to a gene: 9. The CDR3 spells CASSSISGQGNYGYTF. In DNA form, the CDR3 reads TGTGCCAGCTCATCAATTTCGGGACAGGGAAACTATGGCTACACCTTC.

V is TRBV6-1 and J is TRBJ2-7; 12 bases align to TRBD2. The CDR3 extends over 15 amino acids. Trimming removed 3 bases from V and 9 bases from J; junction bases left unmatched: 9. From germline, CDR1 is MNHNS and CDR2 SASEGT. The CDR3 nucleotides are TGTGCCAGCAGTGACCCTAGCGGGAGGGCCGTTTCGCAGTACTTC. Encoded protein: CASSDPSGRAVSQYF.

This clone occurred a few times. The V gene is TRBV10-2, the J gene TRBJ1-2; D possibly corresponds to TRBD1 (6 bases). The CDR3 covers 13 residues. In germline, CDR1 is WSHSY, CDR2 SAAADI. Trimming shortened V by 5 bases and J by 3 bases, and 10 bases separated the two germline ends. The CDR3 region is CASSTGQYYGYTF. The CDR3 nucleotides are TGCGCCAGCAGTACTGGACAGTACTATGGCTACACCTTC.

The chain couples TRBV2 to TRBJ1-5; the D is unclear. The V end lost 3 bases, the J end lost 4 bases, and 13 bases lay between the germline ends. The CDR3 has 15 amino acids. The germline V gene has CDR1 SNHLY and CDR2 FYNNEI. CDR3 coding DNA: TGTGCCAGCAGTGAGCCTGAGGGTAGTAATCAGCCCCAGCATTTT. Protein product: CASSEPEGSNQPQHF.

This sequence joins TRBV27 and TRBJ2-2; perhaps TRBD1 as D (5 bases). This CDR3 is built from 13 residues. Germline CDR1 reads MNHEY; CDR2 reads SMNVEV (reference sequence). Trimming took 5 bases from V and 5 from J, leaving 9 bases between them. CDR3 residues: CASSPAGTGELFF. As DNA, the CDR3 is TGTGCCAGCAGTCCCGCAGGGACCGGGGAGCTGTTTTTT.

V and J are TRBV4-3 and TRBJ1-3; D is ambiguous. Per the germline V gene, CDR1 is LGHNA and CDR2 is YSLEER. V lost 0 bases to trimming and J lost 4 bases, with 16 bases between them. The CDR3 sequence is 17 residues long. The CDR3, as DNA: TGCGCCAGCAGCCAAGAGGGAGGAACAGTTCCAGGAAACACCATATATTTT. Translation: CASSQEGGTVPGNTIYF.

The V and J genes are TRBV19 and TRBJ2-1, with D possibly being TRBD2 (6 bases). CDR1 LNHDA and CDR2 SQIVND come from the germline V gene (reference sequence). V was clipped by 1 base and J by 7 bases, with 17 bases between them. This CDR3 comprises 16 residues. The CDR3 nucleotides are TGTGCCAGTAGTATAGGGGAGGACCGGACGAGGAATGAGCAGTTCTTC. Amino acid sequence: CASSIGEDRTRNEQFF.

CDR3 bases: TGTGCCAGCAGTTACGCAGGGAACTATGGCTACACCTTC. It encodes CASSYAGNYGYTF. The chain uses TRBV6-2 or TRBV6-3 and TRBJ1-2; the D gene is possibly TRBD1 (5 bases). The CDR3 is 13 residues long. V was clipped by 2 bases and J by 2 bases, with 6 bases between them. Germline V gene lookup returns CDR1 MNHEY and CDR2 SVGEGT.